This T cell receptor beta chain is drawn from a study of blood T cell repertoires in COVID-19. V shed 10 bases and J 3 bases; nucleotides not matched to a gene: 18. The CDR3 has 17 amino acids. CDR1 is MNHEY and CDR2 is SMNVEV in the germline V gene (reference sequence). Sequenced by immunoSEQ multiplex PCR; TCRdb stores in-frame clones only, minus some. The sample lists some 270,000 clones; around 85% were seen once. V and J are TRBV27 and TRBJ2-7; TRBD2 matches at 10 bases. The origin of this receptor is a human donor with COVID-19, enrolled during active disease. The donor label of this sample is uncertain. Sequencing input: peripheral blood. This CDR3 is CAMYGTSVISKVYEQYF. In nucleotides, the CDR3 is TGTGCCATGTACGGGACTAGCGTCATATCCAAGGTCTACGAGCAGTACTTC.